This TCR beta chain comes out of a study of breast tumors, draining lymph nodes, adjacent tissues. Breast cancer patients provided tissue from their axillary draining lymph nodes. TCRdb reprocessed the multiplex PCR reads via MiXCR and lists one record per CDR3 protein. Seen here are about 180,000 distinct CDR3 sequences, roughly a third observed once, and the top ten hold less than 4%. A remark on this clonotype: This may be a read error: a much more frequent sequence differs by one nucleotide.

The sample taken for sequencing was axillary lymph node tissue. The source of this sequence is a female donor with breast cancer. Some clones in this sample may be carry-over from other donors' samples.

The CDR3 DNA reads as TGTACCAGCAGTTTAGGTCGGTTAAAGCCCCAGCATTTT. Translated: CTSSLGRLKPQHF. V and J are TRBV27 and TRBJ1-5, with D hard to call. The germline gives CDR1 MNHEY, CDR2 SMNVEV (reference sequence). The length of the CDR3 is 13 residues.